This is a list of T cell receptor beta chains from one sample in a study of OX40 agonist ivuxolimab in advanced cancers. The protocol was immunoSEQ multiplex PCR, while the TCRdb copy is restricted to in-frame clones and leaves out a portion. There are 25,000 to 35,000 clones in the sample; more than 70% occur only once, and around 17% lies in the top ten. The sample in question was CD4+ or CD8+ T cells sorted from blood, obtained in a trial of the OX40 agonist ivuxolimab. Every receptor here comes from an adult with an advanced solid tumor such as melanoma, head and neck, liver or kidney cancer. Each CDR3 is given with its conserved first and last residue. D genes are given only for firm matches. Clone sizes are given selectively: once, few, many, or a class where the clone is expanded.

j_gene	abundance	d_gene	v_gene	CDR3nt	CDR3aa
TRBJ2-3	.	TRBD2	TRBV13	TGTGCCAGCAGCTTAGCCTGGGGGGGGTCGGCGGGAGATACGCAGTATTTT	CASSLAWGGSAGDTQYF
TRBJ1-1	once	.	TRBV19	TGTGCCAGTAGGGGTGGGTGGAACACTGAAGCTTTCTTT	CASRGGWNTEAFF
TRBJ2-5	.	.	TRBV30	TGTGCCGTAGAGACCCAGTACTTC	CAVETQYF
TRBJ1-6	.	.	TRBV7-2	TGTGCCAGCAGCTTAGGTGGGGGTTCACCCCTCCACTTT	CASSLGGGSPLHF
TRBJ1-4	few	TRBD1	TRBV5-6	TGTGCCAGCAGCTTGCAACACAGGGGGTTAACTAATGAAAAACTGTTTTTT	CASSLQHRGLTNEKLFF
TRBJ2-7	.	.	TRBV19	TGTGCCAGTAGTACCACAGCCGATATAAATTTCTACGAGCAGTACTTC	CASSTTADINFYEQYF
TRBJ1-5	.	.	TRBV6-1	TGTGCCAGCAGTGACGGAAGCAATCAGCCCCAGCATTTT	CASSDGSNQPQHF
TRBJ2-7	.	TRBD2	TRBV5-1	TGCGCCAGCAGCCTTACCGGGACTAGCGGGAGTTTCGGCTACGAGCAGTACTTC	CASSLTGTSGSFGYEQYF
TRBJ2-7	.	.	TRBV6-5	TGTGCCAGCAGGGATTATGGCTACGAGCAGTACTTC	CASRDYGYEQYF
TRBJ1-1	few	.	TRBV4-3	TGCGCCAGCAGCCAAGATCAAGGGTCTGAAGCTTTCTTT	CASSQDQGSEAFF
TRBJ2-1	.	.	TRBV5-4	TGTGCCAGCAGCTTGTATTGGCCAGCCCCCCGCTCCTACAATGAGCAGTTCTTC	CASSLYWPAPRSYNEQFF
TRBJ2-7	.	TRBD2	TRBV4-1	TGCGCCAGCAGCCAATTAAGGGCGGGGGAGAGGTACGAGCAGTACTTC	CASSQLRAGERYEQYF
TRBJ1-2	.	.	TRBV5-6	TGTGCCAGCAGCCAAAGGGGGGGAACAGGGAACTATGGCTACACCTTC	CASSQRGGTGNYGYTF
TRBJ2-1	.	TRBD2	TRBV9	TGTGCCAGCAGCGTGACTAGCGGGAATGAGCAGTTCTTC	CASSVTSGNEQFF
TRBJ1-2	.	.	TRBV14	TGTGCCAGCAGCCGGACAGCCAACTATGGCTACACCTTC	CASSRTANYGYTF
TRBJ1-1	.	.	TRBV27	TGTGCCAGCAGTTTGTCCGAGAACACTGAAGCTTTCTTT	CASSLSENTEAFF
TRBJ2-7	.	.	TRBV10-2	TGCGCCAGCAGTGATGGCAGAAAATACGAGCAGTACTTC	CASSDGRKYEQYF
TRBJ1-4	once	TRBD1	TRBV9	TGTGCCAGCAGTACAGGGGGCGCCTCCGAAAAACTGTTTTTT	CASSTGGASEKLFF
TRBJ1-1	.	.	TRBV21-1	TGTGCCAGCAGCAAATTGACCCCTTCGGAAGCTTTCTTT	CASSKLTPSEAFF
TRBJ2-6	.	.	TRBV7-1	TGTGCCAGCAGCTTTCTGGTTACGAGGACAAAGTCGGGCCAACGTCCTGCTTTC	CASSFLVTRTKSGQRPAF
TRBJ2-4	.	.	TRBV7-8	TGTGCCAGCAGCTCACAGGTCTTTCTAGCCAAAAACATTCAGTACTTC	CASSSQVFLAKNIQYF